Listed below are T cell receptor beta chains from one sample, sequenced in a study of T cell repertoires in cytomegalovirus infection. In TCRdb, the reads were re-called with MiXCR into one record per CDR3 protein. The sample records under 350,000 distinct CDR3 sequences, 20% to 25% being singletons. The antigens for these receptors are not known. The sequences come from cultured PBMCs, collected from culture after CMV antigen stimulation. The origin of the receptors is a human donor in good health (CMV status not recorded). Some clones in this sample may be carry-over from other donors' samples. Both conserved end residues are part of each CDR3. The D gene is left open where the match is weak. Size tells how often a clone was seen (once, few, many) or the class of an expanded clone, and some rows leave it out.

few | TRBJ2-1 | TRBV9 | . | TGTGCCTCCGGGCGAGTTAGCGATGAGCAGTTCTTC | CASGRVSDEQFF
few | TRBJ1-4 | TRBV12-3/TRBV12-4 | TRBD1 | TGTGCCAGCAGTTTGGCCGGGACAGATAATGAAAAACTGTTTTTT | CASSLAGTDNEKLFF
once | TRBJ2-1 | TRBV19 | . | TGTGCCAGTAGTAGACGGGGCTCCACCACTTTAGGTGAGCAGTTCTTC | CASSRRGSTTLGEQFF
few | TRBJ2-7 | TRBV20-1 | . | TGCAGTGCTAGAGATGGGACAGCCAGGAGGGGGGAGCAGTACTTC | CSARDGTARRGEQYF
many | TRBJ2-7 | TRBV6-5 | . | TGTGCCGGACAGGGCGAGACTAGCCTCTACGAGCAGTACTTC | CAGQGETSLYEQYF
. | TRBJ2-2 | TRBV6-2/TRBV6-3 | . | TGTGCCAGCAGTTACTCCCTGATTGGCGGGGAGCTGTTTTTT | CASSYSLIGGELFF
many | TRBJ2-7 | TRBV7-2 | . | TGTGCCAGCAGCTTTGGACACCTCACCTCCTACGAGCAGTACTTC | CASSFGHLTSYEQYF
. | TRBJ2-7 | TRBV19 | . | TGTGCCAGTAGTAGGACTATAACATACGAGCAGTACTTC | CASSRTITYEQYF
many | TRBJ2-2 | TRBV7-2 | TRBD1 | TGTGCCAGCAGCAGACCAACAGGGGGCGCGGGCACCGGGGAGCTGTTTTTT | CASSRPTGGAGTGELFF
many | TRBJ2-4 | TRBV6-1 | . | TGTGCCAGCAGTCCGATCCTCCTAGGCAAAAACATTCAGTACTTC | CASSPILLGKNIQYF
. | TRBJ1-2 | TRBV7-9 | . | TGTGCCAGCAGCGGGATCACGGAAAGGGGTTTTAATGGCTACACCTTC | CASSGITERGFNGYTF
many | TRBJ1-5 | TRBV12-3/TRBV12-4 | . | TGTGCCAGCAGTTCGACAGTTTTCGGTCAGCCCCAGCATTTT | CASSSTVFGQPQHF
many | TRBJ2-1 | TRBV5-1 | . | TGCGCCAGCAGCTTCGTGGTAGCCTCTAATGAGCAGTTCTTC | CASSFVVASNEQFF
. | TRBJ2-5 | TRBV29-1 | TRBD2 | TGCAGCGTCGAGACTAGCGGGACCAAGACCCAGTACTTC | CSVETSGTKTQYF
few | TRBJ2-5 | TRBV18 | TRBD2 | TGTGCCAGCTCACCACCGCTACTAGCGGGAAACGGTTGGGAGACCCAGTACTTC | CASSPPLLAGNGWETQYF
medium-sized | TRBJ2-3 | TRBV7-2 | . | TGTGCCAGCAGTTTTTTGGCGGGGCAGGAATCAGATACGCAGTATTTT | CASSFLAGQESDTQYF
few | TRBJ2-6 | TRBV2 | . | TGTGCCAGCAGTGAGCCCTCTGGGGCCAACGTCCTGACTTTC | CASSEPSGANVLTF
. | TRBJ1-5 | TRBV10-3 | . | TGTGCCATCACCTGGGACAGCAATCAGCCCCAGCATTTT | CAITWDSNQPQHF
. | TRBJ1-2 | TRBV3-1 | . | TGTGCCAGCAGCCAAGCCCCCGGTCCAAACTATGGCTACACCTTC | CASSQAPGPNYGYTF
many | TRBJ1-2 | TRBV7-2 | . | TGTGCCAGCAGCCCCCAGGTGGACTATGGCTACACCTTC | CASSPQVDYGYTF
. | TRBJ2-5 | TRBV25-1 | . | TGTGCCAGCAGCCCCTCCGGCAGCGTAGAGGAGACCCAGTACTTC | CASSPSGSVEETQYF
many | TRBJ2-1 | TRBV7-2 | TRBD2 | TGTGCCAGCAGCTTAGCGCTAGCGGTCTCCTACAATGAGCAGTTCTTC | CASSLALAVSYNEQFF
. | TRBJ2-1 | TRBV7-9 | TRBD2 | TGTGCCAGCAGCAGAACTAGCGGGAGGGGCAATGAGCAGTTCTTC | CASSRTSGRGNEQFF
few | TRBJ2-2 | TRBV27 | . | TGTGCCAGCAGTTCCATCACTATCCGCCTCTCTACAGAAAACGCCGGGGAGCTGTTTTTT | CASSSITIRLSTENAGELFF
. | TRBJ1-1 | TRBV7-6 | TRBD1 | TGTGCCAGCAGCTCAGGGGGCCGAGTGATCACTGAAGCTTTCTTT | CASSSGGRVITEAFF
few | TRBJ2-1 | TRBV7-3 | . | TGTGCCAGCAGCCCCGGCGGGCCGCTCAATATCAATGAGCAGTTCTTC | CASSPGGPLNINEQFF
. | TRBJ2-6 | TRBV19 | . | TGTGCCAGTAGTATTTTTTCCAGGGCGACGTCTGGGGCCAACGTCCTGACTTTC | CASSIFSRATSGANVLTF
many | TRBJ2-4 | TRBV20-1 | TRBD2 | TGCAGTGCCCAGAAGCCTAGCGGGAGTCCACTAGCCAAAAACATTCAGTACTTC | CSAQKPSGSPLAKNIQYF
few | TRBJ2-1 | TRBV28 | TRBD1 | TGTGCCAGCGAATCAGGGGGCGCCTACAATGAGCAGTTCTTC | CASESGGAYNEQFF
. | TRBJ2-4 | TRBV6-5 | . | TGTGCCAGCAGACCTACAGGTGCCAAAAACATTCAGTACTTC | CASRPTGAKNIQYF
few | TRBJ2-7 | TRBV7-2 | . | TGTGCCAGCAGCTTCCGCGGATCCTACGAGCAGTACTTC | CASSFRGSYEQYF
many | TRBJ2-2 | TRBV10-3 | . | TGTGCCATCAGTGATGGAGAGGGAACCGGGGAGCTGTTTTTT | CAISDGEGTGELFF
. | TRBJ2-7 | TRBV5-1 | TRBD1 | TGCGCCAGCAGCTTGGGGGACAGGACAGGGGGCTACGAGCAGTACTTC | CASSLGDRTGGYEQYF
. | TRBJ2-1 | TRBV7-9 | . | TGTGCCAGCAGCCCTTCGATTGCTAATGAGCAGTTCTTC | CASSPSIANEQFF
many | TRBJ1-1 | TRBV7-8 | . | TGTGCCAGCAGCTTATGGATTCCCTCCGGGCCGGGGACTGAAGCTTTCTTT | CASSLWIPSGPGTEAFF
. | TRBJ2-1 | TRBV30 | . | TGTGCCTGGATAGCGGACTCTTACAATGAGCAGTTCTTC | CAWIADSYNEQFF
. | TRBJ2-1 | TRBV5-1 | TRBD1 | TGCGCCAGCAGCCACCACAGGGGCTATGAGCAGTTCTTC | CASSHHRGYEQFF
many | TRBJ2-2 | TRBV18 | . | TGTGCCAGCTCACCTTTCCCTAACACCGGGGAGCTGTTTTTT | CASSPFPNTGELFF
. | TRBJ2-1 | TRBV11-3 | . | TGTGCCAGCAGCCTGGTGGGGTACAACAATGAGCAGTTCTTC | CASSLVGYNNEQFF
few | TRBJ2-3 | TRBV19 | . | TGTGCCAGTAGTATAAGAAGCGGTAGCACAGATACGCAGTATTTT | CASSIRSGSTDTQYF
many | TRBJ2-3 | TRBV7-2 | . | TGTGCCAGCAGCCCTCCATCAGATACGCAGTATTTT | CASSPPSDTQYF
. | TRBJ2-2 | TRBV4-3 | . | TGCGCCAGCAGCCAAGATCCCGTTCCTGGGGAGCTGTTTTTT | CASSQDPVPGELFF
. | TRBJ2-1 | TRBV5-4 | TRBD2 | TGTGCCAGCACCCCGGGGGGGGCTCGGAATGAGCAGTTCTTC | CASTPGGARNEQFF
. | TRBJ2-3 | TRBV12-3/TRBV12-4 | . | TGTGCCAGCAGCCCAAGTGGCGGGACCCACACAGATACGCAGTATTTT | CASSPSGGTHTDTQYF
many | TRBJ1-5 | TRBV7-2 | . | TGTGCCAGCAGCTTCTTGACGGGCGATCAGCCCCAGCATTTT | CASSFLTGDQPQHF
few | TRBJ1-3 | TRBV28 | . | TGTGCCAGCAGTCTGCCGCCGGGACACTTCTCTGGAAACACCATATATTTT | CASSLPPGHFSGNTIYF
few | TRBJ1-1 | TRBV10-3 | TRBD1 | TGTGCCATCAGAGCAGGGGGTAACACTGAAGCTTTCTTT | CAIRAGGNTEAFF
few | TRBJ1-2 | TRBV27 | TRBD1 | TGTGCCAGCACCAGGGGGCCTGACGGGCCCGATGGCTACACCTTC | CASTRGPDGPDGYTF
. | TRBJ1-1 | TRBV6-6 | . | TGTGCCAGCAGTCTCCTTGAGGGGGCTGAAGCTTTCTTT | CASSLLEGAEAFF
few | TRBJ2-2 | TRBV6-2/TRBV6-3 | TRBD2 | TGTGCCAGCAGTTACGTAAGACTAGCGGGAGATGTGGAGCTGTTTTTT | CASSYVRLAGDVELFF